The next 9 T cell receptor beta chains were all read from a single sample in a study of blood T cell repertoires in COVID-19. Sequencing used immunoSEQ multiplex PCR; TCRdb keeps in-frame clones, though not all of them. Of 40,000 to 45,000 clones listed, 86% are singletons. Sample: peripheral blood. These receptors came from a man between 60 and 75 years old with active COVID-19.

This chain connects TRBV7-8 to TRBJ2-5; 11 bases match TRBD2. The CDR3 totals 18 residues. The V and J ends lost 5 bases and 4 bases, in that order; junction bases with no gene match: 15. Germline CDR1 is SGHVS and CDR2 is FQNEAQ. The DNA of the CDR3 is TGTGCCAGCAGCCTAAGACTAGCGGGATCCGTGCTTCGAGAGACCCAGTACTTC. Protein product: CASSLRLAGSVLRETQYF.

The V and J genes are TRBV12-3 or TRBV12-4 and TRBJ2-7; TRBD2 is a possible D gene (6 bases). V shed 3 bases and J shed 7 bases, with 13 bases lying between them. CDR3 length: 13 amino acids. The CDR3 protein is CASSFPGAEEQYF. DNA for the CDR3: TGTGCCAGCAGTTTTCCGGGAGCGGAGGAGCAGTACTTC.

The rearrangement uses TRBV9 and TRBJ2-3; D is possibly TRBD2 (6 bases). The CDR3 contains 15 residues. Germline V gives CDR1 SGDLS, CDR2 YYNGEE. V was trimmed by 0 bases and J by 4 bases, leaving 12 bases between them. The CDR3 nucleotides read TGTGCCAGCAGCGTAGAGGGACTCCCGCCAGATACGCAGTATTTT. Translating gives CASSVEGLPPDTQYF.

The V and J genes are TRBV3-1 (or the pseudogene TRBV3-2) and TRBJ1-1; TRBD1 matches 7 bases. Germline CDR1 reads LGHDT; CDR2 reads YNNKEL (reference sequence). The V gene end was trimmed by 8 bases and the J gene end by 4 bases; junction bases not matched to a gene: 7. CDR3 length equals 13 residues. For the CDR3, the DNA is TGTGCCAGCTCCACAGGGGTGGGCACTGAAGCTTTCTTT. Residues: CASSTGVGTEAFF.

Here the CDR3 reads CASNQPVGLAGTGELFF. CDR3 bases: TGTGCCAGCAACCAACCGGTCGGACTAGCGGGCACCGGGGAGCTGTTTTTT. V gene TRBV11-2 combines with J gene TRBJ2-2, with 11 bases matching TRBD2. CDR1 is SGHAT, CDR2 FQNNGV, per germline. The V and J ends lost 7 bases and 4 bases, in that order; junction bases with no gene match: 11. The CDR3 totals 17 residues.

The chain recombines TRBV7-3 with TRBJ2-1; TRBD2 agrees at 8 bases. V was clipped by 3 bases and J by 8 bases; unmatched bases: 18. Germline CDR1 is SGHTA and CDR2 is FQGTGA. The CDR3 has 18 residues. The CDR3 DNA reads as TGTGCCAGCAGCTTCCCAGGGAGTGTCCGGGAGGGCCGCGATGAGCAGTTCTTC. Protein: CASSFPGSVREGRDEQFF.

The J gene is TRBJ2-7, the V gene TRBV6-5; 8 positions match TRBD1. Germline trimming cut 5 bases from V and 2 bases from J; bases unmatched to any gene: 8. Germline CDR1 and CDR2: MNHEY and SVGAGI. The CDR3 consists of 15 residues. The CDR3 region is CASSTWQGATYEQYF. The CDR3 DNA sequence: TGTGCCAGCAGTACCTGGCAGGGGGCTACCTACGAGCAGTACTTC.

The rearrangement uses TRBV18 and TRBJ2-6, with D unclear. Per germline, CDR1 KGHSH and CDR2 LQKENI. The V and J ends lost 0 bases and 0 bases respectively, with 12 bases between them. This CDR3 region has 18 residues. CDR3 nucleotide sequence: TGTGCCAGCTCACCACCTCCCTATACAGCCTCTGGGGCCAACGTCCTGACTTTC. Its translation: CASSPPPYTASGANVLTF.

In nucleotides, the CDR3 is TGTGCCAGCCGGGTGGGAGAGGCAGATACGCAGTATTTT. This codes for CASRVGEADTQYF. The chain joins TRBV6-5 to TRBJ2-3, with a weak D call TRBD2 (5 bases). CDR3 length equals 13 residues. Per the germline V gene, CDR1 is MNHEY and CDR2 is SVGAGI. The V gene lost 8 bases and the J gene lost 4 bases, with 13 bases spanning the gap.